Listed below are T cell receptor beta chains from one sample, sequenced in a study of T-cell reconstitution after alpha-beta-depleted transplantation in children. In TCRdb, the PCR reads were re-called with MiXCR into one record per CDR3 protein. This sample has approximately 590,000 distinct CDR3 sequences, with under 12% found just once. The sequenced sample was PBMCs from the stem cell graft donor, obtained from the stem cell graft. Receptors were obtained from a human donor who donated a stem cell graft to a child with acute myeloid leukemia. Both conserved end residues are part of each CDR3. D genes are given only for firm matches. Part of the rows lack a size; the others show once, few, many or a class for expanded clones.

CDR3aa | CDR3nt | abundance | j_gene | v_gene | d_gene
CASSPRDYHEKLFF | TGTGCCAGCAGCCCCCGGGACTATCATGAAAAACTGTTTTTT | few | TRBJ1-4 | TRBV7-8 | NA
CSQWTGIRETQYF | TGCAGCCAATGGACAGGGATCCGGGAGACCCAGTACTTC | NA | TRBJ2-5 | TRBV20-1 | TRBD1
CATSSEGGRGIAKNIQYF | TGTGCCACCAGCAGCGAGGGGGGACGGGGAATAGCCAAAAACATTCAGTACTTC | few | TRBJ2-4 | TRBV15 | NA
CASSLAGTSGTEEQFF | TGCGCCAGCAGCTTAGCCGGGACTAGCGGGACGGAGGAGCAGTTCTTC | few | TRBJ2-1 | TRBV5-1 | TRBD2
CASSLLGASNEKLFF | TGTGCCAGCAGCTTACTGGGCGCCTCAAATGAAAAACTGTTTTTT | few | TRBJ1-4 | TRBV7-9 | NA
CASTLSGAPQETQYF | TGTGCCAGCACCCTGAGTGGGGCCCCCCAAGAGACCCAGTACTTC | few | TRBJ2-5 | TRBV11-2 | NA
CASSPSGRIGVQFF | TGTGCCAGCAGCCCGAGCGGGCGAATCGGAGTGCAGTTCTTC | many | TRBJ2-1 | TRBV3-1 | NA
CASSPGLKSTDTQYF | TGTGCTAGCAGCCCAGGGTTGAAGAGCACAGATACGCAGTATTTT | NA | TRBJ2-3 | TRBV7-7 | NA
CASSQDGRATGELFF | TGTGCCAGCAGCCAAGACGGGAGGGCCACCGGGGAGCTGTTTTTT | NA | TRBJ2-2 | TRBV14 | TRBD2
CASSWTISGSYEQYF | TGTGCCAGCAGTTGGACAATTAGCGGTTCCTACGAGCAGTACTTC | many | TRBJ2-7 | TRBV27 | NA
CASSFTGGSEQFF | TGTGCCAGCAGTTTTACAGGGGGCAGTGAGCAGTTCTTC | many | TRBJ2-1 | TRBV28 | TRBD1
CASSLRDGWKETQYF | TGTGCCAGCAGTTTGAGAGACGGATGGAAAGAGACCCAGTACTTC | many | TRBJ2-5 | TRBV12-3/TRBV12-4 | NA
CSARDPGQGNTIYF | TGCAGTGCTAGAGATCCGGGACAGGGAAACACCATATATTTT | few | TRBJ1-3 | TRBV20-1 | TRBD1
CASSQGLGLNTEAFF | TGCGCCAGCAGCCAGGGCCTGGGGTTAAACACTGAAGCTTTCTTT | few | TRBJ1-1 | TRBV4-2 | NA
CASSTGTGVGGYTF | TGTGCCAGCAGCACCGGGACAGGAGTAGGCGGCTACACCTTC | NA | TRBJ1-2 | TRBV9 | TRBD1
CASREGNTEAFF | TGTGCCAGTCGGGAAGGGAACACTGAAGCTTTCTTT | NA | TRBJ1-1 | TRBV28 | NA
CASSLSRTSTGYEQYF | TGTGCCAGCAGTCTGTCCCGGACGTCTACGGGCTACGAGCAGTACTTC | NA | TRBJ2-7 | TRBV27 | NA
CASSQDAQGLREQYF | TGTGCCAGCAGCCAAGATGCACAGGGTCTTAGAGAGCAGTACTTC | few | TRBJ2-7 | TRBV4-2 | NA
CASSPGGQGLYEQYF | TGCGCCAGCAGCCCCGGGGGACAGGGGCTTTACGAGCAGTACTTC | few | TRBJ2-7 | TRBV4-3 | TRBD1
CATSEGTGVAKNIQYF | TGTGCCACCAGTGAAGGGACAGGGGTAGCCAAAAACATTCAGTACTTC | few | TRBJ2-4 | TRBV24-1 | TRBD1
CASSVGQGPYEQYF | TGTGCCAGCAGCGTAGGGCAGGGACCCTACGAGCAGTACTTC | few | TRBJ2-7 | TRBV9 | NA
CASTMGWNTEAFF | TGTGCCAGCACCATGGGCTGGAACACTGAAGCTTTCTTT | NA | TRBJ1-1 | TRBV7-9 | NA
CASSPLRSQNTEAFF | TGCGCCAGCAGCCCCCTCCGAAGTCAGAACACTGAAGCTTTCTTT | NA | TRBJ1-1 | TRBV5-1 | NA
CAILGIPGHFNYGYTF | TGTGCCATCCTGGGGATCCCGGGACACTTTAACTATGGCTACACCTTC | few | TRBJ1-2 | TRBV12-3/TRBV12-4 | NA
CASSFAPSGRPYEQYF | TGTGCCAGCAGTTTTGCGCCTAGCGGCCGCCCCTACGAGCAGTACTTC | NA | TRBJ2-7 | TRBV12-3/TRBV12-4 | TRBD2